A selection of T cell receptor beta chains follows, all from one sample in a study of OX40 agonist ivuxolimab in advanced cancers. Sequencing used immunoSEQ multiplex PCR; TCRdb keeps in-frame clones, though not all of them. The sample lists under 80,000 clones, around 84% occurring once. The material was CD4+ or CD8+ T cells sorted from blood, obtained in a trial of the OX40 agonist ivuxolimab. These TCRs come from an adult with an advanced solid tumor such as melanoma, head and neck, liver or kidney cancer. Both conserved end residues are part of each CDR3. The D gene is left open where the match is weak. Rows give clone size only sometimes, using once, few, many, or a class for an expanded clone.

cdr3_aa	cdr3_nt	v_call	clone_size	d_call	j_call
CASSEEAGNEQFF	TGTGCCAGCAGTGAAGAGGCAGGGAATGAGCAGTTCTTC	TRBV2	-	-	TRBJ2-1
CASSLDSAAHSYNEQFF	TGTGCCAGCAGCTTAGACTCCGCAGCCCACTCCTACAATGAGCAGTTCTTC	TRBV11-1	-	-	TRBJ2-1
CASSETGQGMNTEAFF	TGTGCCAGCAGTGAGACGGGACAGGGCATGAACACTGAAGCTTTCTTT	TRBV6-1	-	TRBD1	TRBJ1-1
CASSYHRSKGQRGNERFF	TGCGCCAGCAGCTACCACCGATCTAAAGGGCAGCGGGGGAATGAGCGGTTCTTC	TRBV5-1	-	TRBD2	TRBJ2-1
CASSLLGASGNEQFF	TGTGCCAGCAGTCTCCTAGGGGCTAGCGGCAATGAGCAGTTCTTC	TRBV28	few	TRBD2	TRBJ2-1
CASSPLSGGAYEQYF	TGTGCCAGCAGTCCCCTTAGCGGGGGGGCCTACGAGCAGTACTTC	TRBV27	-	TRBD2	TRBJ2-7
CAWSAGHNSPLHF	TGTGCCTGGTCGGCAGGGCATAATTCACCCCTCCACTTT	TRBV30	-	-	TRBJ1-6
CASSPIDRDRGSEAFF	TGCGCCAGCAGCCCTATTGACCGAGACAGGGGCTCTGAAGCTTTCTTT	TRBV5-1	-	TRBD1	TRBJ1-1
CASSAPGAAIETQYF	TGTGCCAGCAGTGCACCCGGGGCCGCTATAGAGACCCAGTACTTC	TRBV6-5	-	-	TRBJ2-5
CASSPPSGSKDEQFF	TGTGCCAGCTCACCACCATCGGGCTCGAAGGATGAGCAGTTCTTC	TRBV18	-	-	TRBJ2-1
CAWSVDVSYNEQFF	TGTGCCTGGAGTGTTGACGTCTCCTACAATGAGCAGTTCTTC	TRBV30	-	-	TRBJ2-1
CASSLATRNRAGEKLFF	TGTGCCAGCAGCTTAGCGACTCGGAACAGGGCGGGTGAAAAACTGTTTTTT	TRBV7-8	few	-	TRBJ1-4
CASSPNVPGQGNYGYTF	TGTGCCAGCTCACCAAACGTCCCGGGACAGGGAAACTATGGCTACACCTTC	TRBV18	-	TRBD1	TRBJ1-2
CASSGTPGTGELFF	TGTGCCAGCAGTGGGACCCCGGGCACCGGGGAGCTGTTTTTT	TRBV6-4	few	-	TRBJ2-2
CASSTGQGAADTQYF	TGTGCCAGCAGCACGGGACAGGGGGCCGCAGATACGCAGTATTTT	TRBV7-3	once	TRBD1	TRBJ2-3
CSVTPTGGWTGELFF	TGCAGCGTGACCCCGACAGGGGGATGGACCGGGGAGCTGTTTTTT	TRBV29-1	-	TRBD1	TRBJ2-2
CASSGGQGKGKAFF	TGTGCCAGTAGTGGTGGACAGGGCAAGGGGAAAGCTTTCTTT	TRBV19	few	TRBD1	TRBJ1-1
CASGTSGGDTQYF	TGCGCCAGCGGGACTAGCGGGGGGGATACGCAGTATTTT	TRBV5-1	-	TRBD2	TRBJ2-3
CASSEVWVNTGELFF	TGTGCCAGCAGTGAGGTTTGGGTAAACACCGGGGAGCTGTTTTTT	TRBV6-1	-	-	TRBJ2-2
CASSPAAGGLRGYTF	TGTGCCAGCAGCCCCGCGGCAGGGGGCCTTAGAGGCTACACCTTC	TRBV6-5	-	TRBD1	TRBJ1-2
CASSLYPGREIAGQYF	TGTGCCAGCAGCTTATATCCAGGGCGGGAGATTGCCGGCCAGTACTTC	TRBV7-2	-	TRBD2	TRBJ2-5
CASSLSSGNTIYF	TGTGCCAGCAGCCTCAGCTCTGGAAACACCATATATTTT	TRBV7-9	-	-	TRBJ1-3
CASSLGAGGLQGEQYF	TGTGCCAGCAGCTTAGGAGCGGGAGGTCTACAAGGCGAGCAGTACTTC	TRBV7-2	-	TRBD2	TRBJ2-7
CASSLLWDREAFF	TGTGCCAGCAGTTTATTATGGGACAGGGAAGCTTTCTTT	TRBV28	-	TRBD1	TRBJ1-1
CASSLGPPGEQYF	TGCGCCAGCAGCTTGGGACCTCCGGGCGAGCAGTACTTC	TRBV5-1	-	-	TRBJ2-7
CASSQTSGGTDTQYF	TGCGCCAGCAGTCAAACTAGCGGGGGCACAGATACGCAGTATTTT	TRBV10-1	-	TRBD2	TRBJ2-3
CSVDGSGADEKLFF	TGCAGCGTTGATGGTTCGGGGGCGGATGAAAAACTGTTTTTT	TRBV29-1	-	-	TRBJ1-4
CASSEGTGDYGYTF	TGTGCCAGCAGTGAGGGGACAGGGGACTATGGCTACACCTTC	TRBV2	-	TRBD1	TRBJ1-2
CASSLYSGNTIYF	TGTGCCAGCAGCTTGTACTCTGGAAACACCATATATTTT	TRBV5-4	-	-	TRBJ1-3
CASSPGQVETQYF	TGCGCCAGCAGCCCCGGACAGGTAGAGACCCAGTACTTC	TRBV5-1	-	TRBD1	TRBJ2-5
CASRTQGAGAYEQYF	TGTGCCAGCAGAACCCAGGGGGCGGGGGCCTACGAGCAGTACTTC	TRBV6-1	-	-	TRBJ2-7
CASRTTSGNTGELFF	TGTGCCAGCAGAACGACTAGCGGGAACACCGGGGAGCTGTTTTTT	TRBV6-4	-	TRBD2	TRBJ2-2
CASSWARGNTEAFF	TGTGCCAGCAGCTGGGCTAGGGGAAACACTGAAGCTTTCTTT	TRBV7-8	-	-	TRBJ1-1
CASSPALYNEQFF	TGTGCCAGCTCACCAGCTCTTTACAATGAGCAGTTCTTC	TRBV18	-	-	TRBJ2-1
CAQGEMQEQFF	TGTGCCCAGGGGGAGATGCAGGAGCAGTTCTTC	TRBV6-1	-	TRBD1	TRBJ2-1
CASSLESPWRGGEQYF	TGTGCCAGCAGCTTAGAATCCCCGTGGAGGGGGGGCGAGCAGTACTTC	TRBV11-3	-	-	TRBJ2-7
CASTGQYNSPLHF	TGTGCCAGCACGGGACAGTATAATTCACCCCTCCACTTT	TRBV2	once	TRBD1	TRBJ1-6
CASSLYGGLVMNTEAFF	TGTGCCAGCAGTTTATATGGGGGGTTAGTCATGAACACTGAAGCTTTCTTT	TRBV28	-	-	TRBJ1-1
CASSAGLSTGELFF	TGTGCCAGCAGCGCGGGACTATCCACCGGGGAGCTGTTTTTT	TRBV9	-	TRBD2	TRBJ2-2
CASSLTRSEQYF	TGTGCCAGCAGCTTAACTCGATCCGAGCAGTACTTC	TRBV11-2	-	-	TRBJ2-7
CTSSPTSGRYNEQFF	TGCACCAGCAGCCCCACTAGCGGACGGTACAATGAGCAGTTCTTC	TRBV1	-	-	TRBJ2-1
CASSPTGGLYEQYF	TGTGCCAGCAGCCCGACAGGGGGCCTCTACGAGCAGTACTTC	TRBV21-1	once	-	TRBJ2-7
CASSQDQNTGELFF	TGTGCCAGCAGCCAAGATCAGAACACCGGGGAGCTGTTTTTT	TRBV4-2	-	-	TRBJ2-2
CASSLDYGQGRDYTF	TGTGCCAGCAGCTTAGACTACGGACAGGGGAGAGACTACACCTTC	TRBV7-2	few	TRBD1	TRBJ1-2
CASSSPRTGTNEKLFF	TGTGCCAGCAGCTCCCCCCGTACGGGGACTAATGAAAAACTGTTTTTT	TRBV7-9	-	-	TRBJ1-4
CAWSAVTGGYGYTF	TGTGCCTGGAGTGCAGTCACGGGGGGGTATGGCTACACCTTC	TRBV30	-	-	TRBJ1-2
CASSRTRDSLETQYF	TGTGCCAGCAGCCGGACCCGGGACAGCCTAGAGACCCAGTACTTC	TRBV5-8	-	TRBD1	TRBJ2-5
CASSLGQEPYEQYF	TGTGCCAGCAGTTTGGGCCAGGAGCCGTACGAGCAGTACTTC	TRBV28	-	-	TRBJ2-7
CTGTSGGTSSYNEQFF	TGCACAGGGACTAGCGGGGGTACTAGCTCCTACAATGAGCAGTTCTTC	TRBV29-1	-	TRBD2	TRBJ2-1
CASSPYSSGSGNTIYF	TGCGCCAGCAGCCCCTACAGTTCGGGCTCTGGAAACACCATATATTTT	TRBV5-1	-	-	TRBJ1-3
CAWTFGGELFF	TGTGCCTGGACCTTCGGAGGGGAGCTGTTTTTT	TRBV30	-	-	TRBJ2-2